This TCR beta chain was identified during a study of regulatory T cells in long-lasting Graves disease. Study findings and constraints: Favored gene segments in persistent disease were TRBV28, TRBJ1-2 and TRBJ2-5.

CDR3 length: 14 residues. Trimming left V 0 bases short and J 4 bases short, with 5 bases between. Germline values: CDR1 SGHRS, CDR2 YFSETQ. In building TCR beta libraries, iRepertoire HTBI primers were used together with Arm-PCR of CDR3 regions. Each CDR3 protein gets one entry after TCRdb re-called the multiplex PCR reads with MiXCR. The sample lists 300,000 to 350,000 distinct CDR3 sequences; about 20% were seen once. Noted time point: persistent/refractory GD, antithyroid drugs over 5 years with positive TRAb. Extracted PBMC RNA gave rise to the TCR library. An endocrinology department in Xi'an, China, supplied the patients. Regarding this clonotype: Its antigen is undetermined.

Source: peripheral blood mononuclear cells (PBMCs), taken when the disease was refractory, from a patient treated with antithyroid drugs. The chain is built from TRBV5-1 and TRBJ2-6; D ambiguous. The source is a female donor with Graves disease. CDR3 in DNA: TGCGCCAGCAGCTTGGGGATGGGGGCCAACGTCCTGACTTTC. This translates into CASSLGMGANVLTF.